This TCR beta chain was sequenced for a study of T cells in Graves' hyperthyroidism and ophthalmopathy. Study background: Peripheral blood was secured at the point of initial diagnosis, before any treatment. Broader study findings: Blood shared most expanded thyroid clonotypes above 0.001.

The diagnoses drew upon clinical symptoms, serum thyroxine and TRAb, thyroid ultrasound and orbital computed tomography. This clonotype came up a few times. Its specificity is unknown. Authors of the study amplified TCR beta CDR3 regions from RNA transcripts. TCR CDR3 underwent first-round RT-PCR with the HTBI primer set. Each CDR3 protein is one row after TCRdb ran MiXCR on the multiplex PCR reads. The sample contains fewer than 500,000 distinct CDR3 sequences, about 15% of which appear only once. Germline V gene data show CDR1 as SGHKS and CDR2 as YYEKEE (reference sequence). V lost 0 bases and J lost 5; bases outside the gene matches: 8. The CDR3 runs 15 residues.

The receptor comes from a woman in her 30s with Graves' ophthalmopathy. V is TRBV5-5 and J is TRBJ2-7; 7 nucleotides agree with TRBD1. The sample consisted of blood. This CDR3 reads CASSLVSGGHNEQYF. CDR3 nucleotides: TGTGCCAGCAGCTTGGTTTCAGGGGGTCACAACGAGCAGTACTTC.